The text below deals with one TCR beta chain. Its specificity is not known. These data are taken from a study of shared clonotypes between healthy human individuals. Some clones are missing from TCRdb's copy, which holds only in-frame ones; the method was immunoSEQ multiplex PCR. This sample carries a few hundred thousand clones, just over 65% of them seen once, and the ten largest clones take roughly 11%. Study results and caveats: Rarefaction showed that sequencing of sorted subsets was incomplete (despite large depth). Tissue TCR repertoires likely differ from these blood-only repertoires.

With 2 bases removed from V and 0 bases from J, the gap between germline ends came to 7 bases. The CDR3 sequence is 13 residues long. Germline V CDR1 and CDR2: GTSNPN, SVGIG (reference sequence). This receptor was taken from a man aged 30 to 45 in good health. The chain carries TRBV30 and TRBJ2-5, with a possible D match to TRBD2 (5 bases). Input material: memory CD4+ T cells sorted from blood. Sample subset: CD45RA-negative fraction. DNA of the CDR3: TGTGCCTGGAGTAGGCGGGACCAAGAGACCCAGTACTTC. Translating gives CAWSRRDQETQYF.